This T cell receptor (beta chain) came from a study of regulatory T cells in long-lasting Graves disease. As to time point: newly diagnosed GD, antithyroid drugs for less than 3 months. With RNA extracted from PBMCs as input, the TCR library was made. Notes on this clonotype: Its antigen is undetermined.

Study outcomes and limitations: Segments TRBV28, TRBJ1-2 and TRBJ2-5 showed preferential usage in persistent disease.

The authors built TCR beta libraries using iRepertoire HTBI primers and Arm-PCR of CDR3 regions. Each CDR3 protein gets one entry after TCRdb re-called the multiplex PCR reads with MiXCR. The table records around 480,000 distinct CDR3 sequences, around 15% of them present only once. The CDR3 has 14 residues. V was clipped by 7 bases and J by 4 bases, with 16 bases between them. These data were likewise used in another study, on T cells in Graves' hyperthyroidism and ophthalmopathy. That study adds: During a first-round RT-PCR of the TCR CDR3, the HTBI primer set was used. Ophthalmopathy and stable hyperthyroidism were told apart by a 13 V-J model.

The TCR originated in a man aged 35 to 55 with Graves disease. The chain employs TRBV12-3 or TRBV12-4 and TRBJ1-1; D possibly corresponds to TRBD1 (6 bases). The material was peripheral blood mononuclear cells (PBMCs), obtained at new diagnosis, from a patient treated with antithyroid drugs. The CDR3 reads CASTTDRKTTEAFF. In DNA, the CDR3 is TGTGCCAGCACCACAGACAGGAAAACCACTGAAGCTTTCTTT.